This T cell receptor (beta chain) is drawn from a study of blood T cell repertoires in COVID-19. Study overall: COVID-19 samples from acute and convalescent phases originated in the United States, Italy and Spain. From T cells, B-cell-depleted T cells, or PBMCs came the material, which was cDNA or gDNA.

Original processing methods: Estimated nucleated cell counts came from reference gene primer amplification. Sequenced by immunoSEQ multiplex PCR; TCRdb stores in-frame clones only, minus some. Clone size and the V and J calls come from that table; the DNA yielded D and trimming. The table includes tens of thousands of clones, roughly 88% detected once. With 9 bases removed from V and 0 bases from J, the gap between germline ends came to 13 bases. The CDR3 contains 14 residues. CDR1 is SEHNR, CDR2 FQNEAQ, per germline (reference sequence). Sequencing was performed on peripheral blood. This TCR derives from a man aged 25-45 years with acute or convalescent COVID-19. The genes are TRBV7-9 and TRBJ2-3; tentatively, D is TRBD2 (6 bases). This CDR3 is CASTGSGSTDTQYF. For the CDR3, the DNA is TGTGCCAGTACCGGTAGCGGAAGCACAGATACGCAGTATTTT.